This record concerns one TCR beta chain sequence. Its antigen is not identified. This sample is part of a study of cytomegalovirus exposure and HLA in healthy donors. Broader study findings: Later analysis identified several of the most significant clusters that appeared linked to common viral pathogens. Later work showed greater clonal expansion in HLA-associated TCR beta chains than in equally common others. Most of the TCR beta V segments (in an earlier analysis) were productive either about 87% or about 30% of the time.

PCR primers comprised 60 Vbeta and 13 Jbeta primers. Generated by immunoSEQ multiplex PCR, the TCRdb table keeps only in-frame clones and is missing some. The table has 140,000 or so clones, roughly a tenth seen once. Healthy individuals who donated bone marrow served as the donors. This TCR was sampled from a male donor in good health and CMV-seronegative. The material sequenced was PBMCs.

CDR3 sequence: CASSGQGAPNSPLHF. CDR3 DNA sequence: TGTGCCAGCAGCGGGCAGGGGGCGCCTAATTCACCCCTCCACTTT. V usage is TRBV5-4 and J usage is TRBJ1-6; 8 bases fit TRBD1. Trimming took 4 bases from V and 6 from J; bases not matched to a gene: 6. The CDR3 covers 15 residues. Germline assignment: CDR1 SGHNT and CDR2 YYREEE (reference sequence).